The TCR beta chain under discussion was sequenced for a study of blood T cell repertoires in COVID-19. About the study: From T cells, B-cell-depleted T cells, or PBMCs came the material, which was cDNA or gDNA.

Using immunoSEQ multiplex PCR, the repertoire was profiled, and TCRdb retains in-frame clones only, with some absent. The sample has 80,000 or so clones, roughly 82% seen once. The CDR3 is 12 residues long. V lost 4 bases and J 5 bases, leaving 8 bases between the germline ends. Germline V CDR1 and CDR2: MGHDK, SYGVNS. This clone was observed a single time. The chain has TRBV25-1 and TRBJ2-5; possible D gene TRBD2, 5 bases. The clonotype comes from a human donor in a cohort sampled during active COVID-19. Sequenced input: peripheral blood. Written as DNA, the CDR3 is TGTGCCAGCAGTGCGGGGTCGGAGACCCAGTACTTC. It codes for CASSAGSETQYF.